This record concerns one TCR beta chain sequence. There are a few counts of this clone. Its recognized antigen is unknown. Base qualities are not provided; no much larger clone lies one nucleotide away. The immunoSEQ assay, a bias-controlled multiplex PCR using V- and J-specific primers, was used to amplify TCR beta CDR3 regions from genomic DNA. In a second PCR step, the CDR3 amplicons were tagged with a proprietary barcode plus Illumina adapter sequences. An Illumina MiSeq instrument was used to sequence the CDR3 libraries. The authors' analysis ran thus. Export and quality control were performed with immunoSEQ Analyzer 3.0, and downstream analyses were performed with R Bioconductor and Immunarch. Only productive rearrangements within the normalized downsampled data set were used in the calculation of repertoire metrics. In the normalized cohort, a clonotype counted as pathologically expanded if the clonotype was larger than 5 templates. The Inverse Simpson Index served as the measure of repertoire diversity. CMV-specificity analyses were carried out on the non-normalized data set to capture all clonotypes. This immuneACCESS table, as held by TCRdb, lists in-frame sequences with V and J called but not all clones. Of the missing ones, under half trace to an unresolved V gene in checked studies; the others have no known cause. The D gene and trimming were derived from the DNA, and the V and J assignments and clone size from that table. A total of 16,000 or so clones appear in this sample, about two thirds of them only once. Of the sample, 12% falls within the top ten clones.

This entry belongs to a study of T cell clonotyping in hematopoietic cell transplantation (TCRdb year 2021). About the investigation overall: The study collected roughly 150 blood samples from 35 consecutive transplant recipients and their related donors. Recruitment of patients ran from late 2015 to early 2017, and follow-up continued until late 2020 or until death.

Reading the label with the study, this specimen's time point is: 30 days after allo-HCT. Recipient blood was collected about 28 days before transplant and at days 30, 100 and 180 after transplant. Nuclei Lysis Solution was used to extract genomic DNA from fresh or cryopreserved unfractionated peripheral blood mononuclear cells. Trimming removed 3 bases from V and 7 bases from J; the gene matches leave 3 bases unexplained. CDR1 SNHLY and CDR2 FYNNEI were looked up in the germline V gene. The CDR3 runs 14 residues from the cysteine to the phenylalanine. The DNA shown is the 42-base CDR3, in frame from base 1. Points the paper makes about the study in general: Broader TCR repertoire diversity after transplant was predicted by Inverse Simpson Index values from donors and from recipients before transplant. The sample size was limited and the cells went unsorted, which meant the CD4 and CD8 repertoire contributions could not be told apart. Overlap with donor repertoires was found for only a small fraction of recipient repertoires, with over 95% found to appear de novo at the given depth. A decrease in recipient TCR diversity was observed after transplant, and a progressive increase in pathologically expanded clonotypes was seen from day 30 to day 180.

This receptor was identified in a male patient between 45 and 60 years old who had an allogeneic stem cell transplant from an unrelated donor, so T cells may come from the graft donor. Some clones in this sample may be carry-over from other donors' samples. Recombination joined TRBV2 with TRBJ2-1; 10 junctional bases match TRBD1. The source material was PBMCs, sampled 30 days after allogeneic stem cell transplant. The nucleotide sequence is given as TGTGCCAGCAGTGACCGGACAGGGGGGAATGAGCAGTTCTTC. Translated, it reads CASSDRTGGNEQFF.